The sequence of this T cell receptor (beta chain) was determined in a study of cytomegalovirus exposure and HLA in healthy donors. Findings and limits, study-wide: Over 150 TCR beta chains were listed as cytomegalovirus-associated.

Amplification used 60 Vbeta primers and 13 Jbeta primers. Clones were sequenced by immunoSEQ multiplex PCR, and TCRdb holds only the in-frame ones, with some missing. The repertoire holds around 71,000 clones, with under 80% as singletons. Germline CDR1 SGHKS, CDR2 YYEKEE (reference sequence). Trimming left V 4 bases short and J 4 bases short, with 15 bases between. This CDR3 comprises 15 residues. This clone was observed a single time. Its antigen is still unknown. In nominal health when sampled, donors likely had unrecorded immune exposures nonetheless. This clonotype was sampled from a male donor in good health and CMV-seropositive. The chain recombines TRBV5-5 with TRBJ1-5; D not certain. The sequencing sample was made of PBMCs. CDR3 DNA sequence: TGTGCCAGCAGCCATGACCTAAGAGGGAATCAGCCCCAGCATTTT. It specifies CASSHDLRGNQPQHF.